Listed below are T cell receptor beta chains from one sample, sequenced in a study of T cell responses to AZD1222 COVID-19 vaccine. Profiling relied on immunoSEQ multiplex PCR, and the TCRdb table lists in-frame clones only, not all of them. The table has roughly 120,000 clones, approximately 88% seen once; the top ten hold about 5%. The material was peripheral blood, obtained on day 0 of AZD1222 vaccination. The receptors were gathered from an adult in good health. Each CDR3 is given with its conserved first and last residue. The D gene is left open where the match is weak. A row's size may be missing; if present it is once, few, many or a size class.

>13|TRBV6-6|-|-|TRBJ1-2
CASVADSNYGYTF
TGTGCCAGCGTGGCAGATTCTAACTATGGCTACACCTTC
>16|TRBV12-5|-|-|TRBJ2-7
CASGFFGPRGSYEQYF
TGTGCTAGTGGTTTCTTTGGGCCAAGAGGCTCCTACGAGCAGTACTTC
>16|TRBV5-1|-|-|TRBJ2-6
CASSLDFVSGANVLTF
TGCGCCAGCAGCTTGGATTTCGTCTCTGGGGCCAACGTCCTGACTTTC
>15|TRBV4-2|-|-|TRBJ2-3
CASSQERLGTDTQYF
TGTGCCAGCAGCCAAGAACGGCTCGGCACAGATACGCAGTATTTT
>19|TRBV27|-|-|TRBJ1-6
CASSLSWGARSSYNSPLHF
TGTGCCAGCAGTTTATCGTGGGGGGCGCGTAGCTCCTATAATTCACCCCTCCACTTT
>16|TRBV19|TRBD1|-|TRBJ2-1
CASSLPEGQGVNEQFF
TGTGCCAGTAGTCTACCGGAGGGACAGGGGGTCAATGAGCAGTTCTTC
>18|TRBV21-1|-|-|TRBJ2-4
CASSNLWGTVLAKNIQYF
TGTGCCAGCAGCAACCTTTGGGGGACGGTTCTAGCCAAAAACATTCAGTACTTC
>18|TRBV19|-|-|TRBJ1-6
CASSATLQGISYNSPLHF
TGTGCCAGTAGCGCAACCTTACAGGGAATCTCCTATAATTCACCCCTCCACTTT
>13|TRBV5-1|-|-|TRBJ1-5
CASSPGGYQPQHF
TGCGCCAGCAGCCCTGGGGGGTATCAGCCCCAGCATTTT
>13|TRBV19|TRBD2|-|TRBJ2-5
CATRAGAEETQYF
TGTGCCACCCGAGCGGGGGCCGAAGAGACCCAGTACTTC
>14|TRBV7-2|-|-|TRBJ1-4
CASSLGGNNEKLFF
TGTGCCAGCAGCTTAGGGGGTAACAATGAAAAACTGTTTTTT
>15|TRBV6-2/TRBV6-3|-|once|TRBJ2-7
CASSPDKAPTYEQYF
TGTGCCAGCAGCCCCGACAAGGCCCCAACCTACGAGCAGTACTTC